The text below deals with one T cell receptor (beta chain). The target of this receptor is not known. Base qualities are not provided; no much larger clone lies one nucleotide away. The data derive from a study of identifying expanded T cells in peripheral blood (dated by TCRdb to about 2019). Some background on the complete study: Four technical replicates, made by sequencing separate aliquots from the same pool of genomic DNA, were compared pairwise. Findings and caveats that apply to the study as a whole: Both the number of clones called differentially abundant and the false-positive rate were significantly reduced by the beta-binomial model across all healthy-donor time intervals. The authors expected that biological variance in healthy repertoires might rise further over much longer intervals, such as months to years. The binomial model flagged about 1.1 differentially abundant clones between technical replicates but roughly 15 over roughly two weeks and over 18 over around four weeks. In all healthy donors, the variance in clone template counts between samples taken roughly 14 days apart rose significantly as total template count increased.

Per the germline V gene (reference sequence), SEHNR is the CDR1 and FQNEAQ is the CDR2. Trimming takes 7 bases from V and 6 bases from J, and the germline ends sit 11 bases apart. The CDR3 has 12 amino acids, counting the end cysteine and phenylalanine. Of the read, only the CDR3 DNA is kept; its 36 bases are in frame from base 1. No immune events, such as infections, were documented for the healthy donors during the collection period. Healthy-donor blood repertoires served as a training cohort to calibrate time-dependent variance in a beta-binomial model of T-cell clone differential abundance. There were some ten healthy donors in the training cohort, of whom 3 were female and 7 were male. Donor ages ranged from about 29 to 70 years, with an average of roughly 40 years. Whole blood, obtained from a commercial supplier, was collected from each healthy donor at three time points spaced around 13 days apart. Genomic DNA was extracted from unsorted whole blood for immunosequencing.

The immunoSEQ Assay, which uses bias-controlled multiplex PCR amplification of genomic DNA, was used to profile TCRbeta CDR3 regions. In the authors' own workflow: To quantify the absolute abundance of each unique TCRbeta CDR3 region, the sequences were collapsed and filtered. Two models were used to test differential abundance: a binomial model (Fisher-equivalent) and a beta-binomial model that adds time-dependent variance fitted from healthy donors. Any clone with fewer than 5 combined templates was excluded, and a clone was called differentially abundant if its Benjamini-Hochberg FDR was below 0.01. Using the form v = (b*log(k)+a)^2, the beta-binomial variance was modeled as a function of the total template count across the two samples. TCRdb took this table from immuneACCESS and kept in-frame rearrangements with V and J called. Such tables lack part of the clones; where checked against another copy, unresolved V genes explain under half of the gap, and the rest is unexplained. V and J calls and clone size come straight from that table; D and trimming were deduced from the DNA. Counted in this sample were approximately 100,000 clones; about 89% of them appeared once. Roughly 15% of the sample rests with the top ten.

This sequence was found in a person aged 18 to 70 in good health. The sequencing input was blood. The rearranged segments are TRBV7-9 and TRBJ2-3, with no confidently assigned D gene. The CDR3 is CASTPWPDTQYF. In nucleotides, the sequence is TGTGCCAGCACTCCCTGGCCGGATACGCAGTATTTT.